The text below deals with one T cell receptor beta chain. As yet, its antigen is unknown. Template switching (which added a universal primer site) was used, and cDNA carried unique molecular identifiers. TCRdb re-called the 5' RACE reads with MiXCR, one entry per CDR3 protein. The sample has 270,000 or so distinct CDR3 sequences; approximately 8.3% are singletons. The sample comes from a study of identical twins. V was clipped by 0 bases and J by 2 bases; unmatched bases: 10. Per germline, CDR1 SGHAT and CDR2 FQNNGV. CDR3 size: 18 residues. Study conclusions and caveats: Analyses based on zero insertions could be partly confounded by invariant MAIT and iNKT cells. Cord blood beta clonotypes that were abundant carried fewer insertions, and memory repertoires showed no such trend.

All donors were healthy, and all were Caucasian. Another study also made use of these data, one on yellow fever vaccine responses in identical twins.

Sequenced sample: CD8+ T cells sorted from blood. The sequence was obtained from a young woman in good health. The V gene is TRBV11-2, the J gene TRBJ2-7; TRBD2 agrees at 10 bases. This CDR3 reads CASSLEASGSSLAYEQYF. The CDR3 DNA reads as TGTGCCAGCAGCTTAGAGGCTAGCGGGAGTTCTCTTGCCTACGAGCAGTACTTC.